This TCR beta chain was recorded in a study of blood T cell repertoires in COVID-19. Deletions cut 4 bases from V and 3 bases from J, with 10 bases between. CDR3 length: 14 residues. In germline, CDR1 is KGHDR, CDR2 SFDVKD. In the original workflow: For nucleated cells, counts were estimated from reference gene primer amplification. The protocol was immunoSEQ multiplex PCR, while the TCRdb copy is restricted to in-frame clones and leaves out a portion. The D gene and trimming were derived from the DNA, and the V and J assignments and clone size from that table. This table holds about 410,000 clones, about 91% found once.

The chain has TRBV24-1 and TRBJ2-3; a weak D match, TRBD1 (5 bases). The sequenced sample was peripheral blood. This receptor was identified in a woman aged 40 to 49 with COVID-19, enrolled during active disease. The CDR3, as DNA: TGTGCCACCAGTGACCCCAAGGGGACAGATACGCAGTATTTT. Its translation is CATSDPKGTDTQYF.